A selection of T cell receptor beta chains follows, all from one sample in a study of T cell responses to AZD1222 COVID-19 vaccine. Using immunoSEQ multiplex PCR, the repertoire was profiled, and TCRdb retains in-frame clones only, with some absent. This repertoire shows 150,000 to 200,000 clones, approximately 93% found once; its top ten account for about 1%. Sequences were derived from peripheral blood, sampled 28 days after the second AZD1222 dose. All receptors derive from an adult who received the AZD1222 COVID-19 vaccine. The CDR3 runs from the conserved cysteine through the conserved F or W. D genes are given only for firm matches. Clone sizes are given selectively: once, few, many, or a class where the clone is expanded.

TGTGCCAGCAGTGGACTCAACCAAGAGACCCAGTACTTC,CASSGLNQETQYF,TRBJ2-5,TRBV7-2,.,.
TGTGCCAGCAGCTTAAAGGCTGGCACTGAAGCTTTCTTT,CASSLKAGTEAFF,TRBJ1-1,TRBV7-3,once,.
TGTGCCAGTAGTGCCTACTCCGTTGGGGAAGCTTTCTTT,CASSAYSVGEAFF,TRBJ1-1,TRBV19,few,.
TGTGCCAGCAGCCTCCGGGACAGTGTTTCACCCCTCCACTTT,CASSLRDSVSPLHF,TRBJ1-6,TRBV3-1/TRBV3-2,few,TRBD1
TGTGCCAGTGAGGCCGGGGAGCTGTTTTTT,CASEAGELFF,TRBJ2-2,TRBV28,.,.
TGCGCCAGCAGCTTTTCGACAGGGGACCTTTACAATGAGCAGTTCTTC,CASSFSTGDLYNEQFF,TRBJ2-1,TRBV5-1,once,TRBD1
TGTGCCAGCAGCTTAGCGCAGCTCGGACAAGAGACCCAGTACTTC,CASSLAQLGQETQYF,TRBJ2-5,TRBV7-7,.,.
TGCGCCAGCAGTGACCTTCCCGGGACAGCTGGAAACACCATATATTTT,CASSDLPGTAGNTIYF,TRBJ1-3,TRBV10-1,.,TRBD1
TGTGCCAGCGTGGGAGAGGGAGGAAGGGGTCTCCTCCACTTT,CASVGEGGRGLLHF,TRBJ1-6,TRBV3-1/TRBV3-2,.,.
TGTGCCAGCTCACCCCCCAGGGAGGCAGATACGCAGTATTTT,CASSPPREADTQYF,TRBJ2-3,TRBV18,.,.
TGTGCCCACAGGGAGGGCCCGGGCTACACCTTC,CAHREGPGYTF,TRBJ1-2,TRBV7-9,once,.
TGTGCCAGCAGGGCGGCCACGGCCAATGAAAAACTGTTTTTT,CASRAATANEKLFF,TRBJ1-4,TRBV7-9,.,.
TGTGCCAGCAGCCGGGACGTTAACTATGGCTACACCTTC,CASSRDVNYGYTF,TRBJ1-2,TRBV6-5,.,.
TGTGCCAGCATGACAGGGGGCGGATACGAGCAGTACTTC,CASMTGGGYEQYF,TRBJ2-7,TRBV7-2,.,TRBD1
TGTGCCAGTGCGGGGAACGGCAATCAGCCCCAGCATTTT,CASAGNGNQPQHF,TRBJ1-5,TRBV19,.,.
TGTGCCAGCAGTTTATCGTGGGGCACCCACTTTTTGAACACTGAAGCTTTCTTT,CASSLSWGTHFLNTEAFF,TRBJ1-1,TRBV28,.,.
TGTGCCAGCAGTCCACGGACAGGGCATGGCTACACCTTC,CASSPRTGHGYTF,TRBJ1-2,TRBV27,once,TRBD1
TGTGCCAGTAAAACCGGGACAAGCAATCAGCCCCAGCATTTT,CASKTGTSNQPQHF,TRBJ1-5,TRBV19,.,.
TGCAGCGTTAGGGACACTTACACCGGGGAGCTGTTTTTT,CSVRDTYTGELFF,TRBJ2-2,TRBV29-1,.,.
TGTGCCAGCAGCTTAAATGGCGGTGGAACGAACACCGGGGAGCTGTTTTTT,CASSLNGGGTNTGELFF,TRBJ2-2,TRBV6-2/TRBV6-3,.,.
TGTGCCAGTCGGGACTTCAATGAGCAGTTCTTC,CASRDFNEQFF,TRBJ2-1,TRBV19,.,.
TGTGCCAGCAGCCAAGAAGGGACAGGAGGAAACTATGGCTACACCTTC,CASSQEGTGGNYGYTF,TRBJ1-2,TRBV3-1/TRBV3-2,.,TRBD1
TGTGCCAGCAGCCCGAAGGGGGGTGGGGTGAACACTGAAGCTTTCTTT,CASSPKGGGVNTEAFF,TRBJ1-1,TRBV9,once,.
TGCGCCAGCACCTTTGGGACAGGCAGTAACCTTCGCCCCAATGAAAAACTGTTTTTT,CASTFGTGSNLRPNEKLFF,TRBJ1-4,TRBV5-1,.,TRBD1
TGTGCCAGCAGTTCCCCGACGGATAGCAATCAGCCCCAGCATTTT,CASSSPTDSNQPQHF,TRBJ1-5,TRBV28,once,.
TGCGCCAGCAGCTTGGGGCCCGAGTCAGATACGCAGTATTTT,CASSLGPESDTQYF,TRBJ2-3,TRBV5-1,.,.
TGTGCCAGTAGCTCTCTATCGTCGCTGGCTAGTTATGGCTACACCTTC,CASSSLSSLASYGYTF,TRBJ1-2,TRBV19,.,.
TGCAGCGTTTCTCCGGTGGACAGGGTCTATGGCTACACCTTC,CSVSPVDRVYGYTF,TRBJ1-2,TRBV29-1,.,TRBD1
TGTGCCAGCAGGGAACGACAGGGATGGGAAGCTTTCTTT,CASRERQGWEAFF,TRBJ1-1,TRBV12-3/TRBV12-4,.,TRBD1
TGTGCCAGCAGTTTCAACCTTTATTCACCCCTCCACTTT,CASSFNLYSPLHF,TRBJ1-6,TRBV27,.,.
TGTGCCAGCAGCGAGACGACAGGGAATTCACCCCTCCACTTT,CASSETTGNSPLHF,TRBJ1-6,TRBV7-2,.,TRBD1
TGTGCCAGCAGCTTAGAAAGGGGGAACAATAATTCACCCCTCCACTTT,CASSLERGNNNSPLHF,TRBJ1-6,TRBV7-2,.,.
TGTGCCAGCAGCTTAACACAGGGGCGGGAGCAGTACTTC,CASSLTQGREQYF,TRBJ2-7,TRBV7-3,.,TRBD1
TGTGCCAGCACCCACCACCCCGGCACCCCCGGTGGCGGGGAGCTGTTTTTT,CASTHHPGTPGGGELFF,TRBJ2-2,TRBV28,.,.
TGTGCCAGTACCGATCGGTTTGGCAGCAATCAGCCCCAGCATTTT,CASTDRFGSNQPQHF,TRBJ1-5,TRBV19,.,.
TGCGCCAGCAGTGATCAACGAGGAGCTGGCACTGAAGCTTTCTTT,CASSDQRGAGTEAFF,TRBJ1-1,TRBV10-2,.,.
TGTGCCAGCTCACCCCGGGACTCGGGCTACTACGAGCAGTACTTC,CASSPRDSGYYEQYF,TRBJ2-7,TRBV18,.,.
TGTGCCAGCACGACGAATTCTAATGAAAAACTGTTTTTT,CASTTNSNEKLFF,TRBJ1-4,TRBV27,.,.
TGTGCCAGCAGCTCTCTCGGGGGTGGAAACTATGGCTACACCTTC,CASSSLGGGNYGYTF,TRBJ1-2,TRBV11-2,.,.
TGTGCCAGCAGCGGACCGGGACAGAATTCACCCCTCCACTTT,CASSGPGQNSPLHF,TRBJ1-6,TRBV5-4,.,TRBD1